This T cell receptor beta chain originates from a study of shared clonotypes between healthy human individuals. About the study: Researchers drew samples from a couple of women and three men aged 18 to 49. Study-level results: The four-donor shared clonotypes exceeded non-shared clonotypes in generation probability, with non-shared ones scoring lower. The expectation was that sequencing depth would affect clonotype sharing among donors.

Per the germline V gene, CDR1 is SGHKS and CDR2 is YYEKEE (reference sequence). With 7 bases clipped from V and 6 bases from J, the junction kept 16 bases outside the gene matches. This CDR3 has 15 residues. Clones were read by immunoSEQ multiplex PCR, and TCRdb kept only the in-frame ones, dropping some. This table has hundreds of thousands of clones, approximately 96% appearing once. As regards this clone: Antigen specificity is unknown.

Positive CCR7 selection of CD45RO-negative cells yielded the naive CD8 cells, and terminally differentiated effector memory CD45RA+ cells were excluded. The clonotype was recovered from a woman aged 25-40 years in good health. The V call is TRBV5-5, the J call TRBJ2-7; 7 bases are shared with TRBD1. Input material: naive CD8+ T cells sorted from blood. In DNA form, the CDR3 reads TGTGCCAGCGGGTTTTCCGGGACAGAAAGAACCGAGCAGTACTTC. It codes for CASGFSGTERTEQYF.